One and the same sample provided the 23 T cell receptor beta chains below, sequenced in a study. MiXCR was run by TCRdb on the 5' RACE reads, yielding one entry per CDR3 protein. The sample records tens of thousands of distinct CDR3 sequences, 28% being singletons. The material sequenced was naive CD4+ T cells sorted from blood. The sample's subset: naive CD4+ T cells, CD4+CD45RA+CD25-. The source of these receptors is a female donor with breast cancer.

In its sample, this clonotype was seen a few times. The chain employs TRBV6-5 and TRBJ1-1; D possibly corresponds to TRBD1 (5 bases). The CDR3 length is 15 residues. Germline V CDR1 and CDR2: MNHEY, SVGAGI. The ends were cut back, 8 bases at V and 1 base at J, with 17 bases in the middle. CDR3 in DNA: TGTGCCAGCTCACCCAGGCAGGGAGCGAACACTGAAGCTTTCTTT. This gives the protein CASSPRQGANTEAFF.

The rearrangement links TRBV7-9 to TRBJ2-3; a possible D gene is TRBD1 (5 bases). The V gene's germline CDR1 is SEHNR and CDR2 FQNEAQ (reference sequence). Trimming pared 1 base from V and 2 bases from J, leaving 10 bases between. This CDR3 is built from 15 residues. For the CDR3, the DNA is TGTGCCAGCAGCTTAGGGAACAGGCTCACAGATACGCAGTATTTT. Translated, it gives CASSLGNRLTDTQYF.

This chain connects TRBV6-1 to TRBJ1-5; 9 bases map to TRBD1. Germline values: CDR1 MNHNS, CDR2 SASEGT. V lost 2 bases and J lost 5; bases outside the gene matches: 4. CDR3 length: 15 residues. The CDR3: CASSESTGGYQPQHF. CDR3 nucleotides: TGTGCCAGCAGTGAATCCACAGGGGGCTATCAGCCCCAGCATTTT.

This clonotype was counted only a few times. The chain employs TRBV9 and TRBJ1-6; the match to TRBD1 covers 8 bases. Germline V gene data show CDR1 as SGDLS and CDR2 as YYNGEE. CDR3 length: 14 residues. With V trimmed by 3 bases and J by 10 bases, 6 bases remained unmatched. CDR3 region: CASSADRVGSPLHF. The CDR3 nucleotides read TGTGCCAGCAGCGCGGACAGGGTGGGGTCACCCCTCCACTTT.

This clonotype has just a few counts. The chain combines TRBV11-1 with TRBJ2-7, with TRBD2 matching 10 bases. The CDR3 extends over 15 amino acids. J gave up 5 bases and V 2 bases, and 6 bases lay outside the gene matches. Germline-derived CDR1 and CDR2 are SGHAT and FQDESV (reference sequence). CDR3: CASSLSSGSFNEQYF. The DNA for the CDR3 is TGTGCCAGCAGCTTATCTAGCGGGAGCTTCAACGAGCAGTACTTC.

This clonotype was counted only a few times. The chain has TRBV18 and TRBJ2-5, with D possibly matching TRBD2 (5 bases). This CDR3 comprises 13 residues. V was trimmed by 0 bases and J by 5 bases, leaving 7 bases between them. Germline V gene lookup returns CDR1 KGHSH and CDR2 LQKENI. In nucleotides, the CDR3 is TGTGCCAGCTCACCACCGCCGGGGGAGACCCAGTACTTC. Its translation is CASSPPPGETQYF. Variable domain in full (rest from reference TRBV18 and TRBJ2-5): NAGVMQNPRHLVRRRGQEARLRCSPMKGHSHVYWYRQLPEEGLKFMVYLQKENIIDESGMPKERFSAEFPKEGPSILRIQQVVRGDSAAYFCASSPPPGETQYFGPGTRLLVL.

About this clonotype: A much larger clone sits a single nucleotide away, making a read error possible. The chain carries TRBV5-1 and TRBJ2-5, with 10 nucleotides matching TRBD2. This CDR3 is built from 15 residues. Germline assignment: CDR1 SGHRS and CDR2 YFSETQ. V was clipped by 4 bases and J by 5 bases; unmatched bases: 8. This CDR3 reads CASSQSGGAEETQYF. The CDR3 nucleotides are TGCGCCAGCAGCCAAAGCGGGGGGGCGGAGGAGACCCAGTACTTC. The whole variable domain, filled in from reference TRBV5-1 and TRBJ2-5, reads KAGVTQTPRYLIKTRGQQVTLSCSPISGHRSVSWYQQTPGQGLQFLFEYFSETQRNKGNFPGRFSGRQFSNSRSEMNVSTLELGDSALYLCASSQSGGAEETQYFGPGTRLLVL.

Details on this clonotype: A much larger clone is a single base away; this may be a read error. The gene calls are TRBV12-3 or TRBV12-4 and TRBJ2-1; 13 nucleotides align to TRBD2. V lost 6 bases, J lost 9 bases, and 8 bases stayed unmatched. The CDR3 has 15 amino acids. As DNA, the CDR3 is TGTGCCAGCAGGCTACTAGCGGGGGGGCTGAGTGAGCAGTTCTTC. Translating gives CASRLLAGGLSEQFF.

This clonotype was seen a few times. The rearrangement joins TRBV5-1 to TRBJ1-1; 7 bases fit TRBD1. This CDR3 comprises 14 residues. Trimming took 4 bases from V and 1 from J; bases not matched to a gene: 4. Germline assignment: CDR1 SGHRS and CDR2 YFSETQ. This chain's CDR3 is CASSPGTANTEAFF. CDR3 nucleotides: TGCGCCAGCAGCCCCGGGACAGCGAACACTGAAGCTTTCTTT.

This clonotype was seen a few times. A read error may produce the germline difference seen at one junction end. CDR3 amino acids: CASGYGRDRGAYEQYF. The CDR3 bases are TGTGCCAGCGGTTACGGCCGGGACAGGGGCGCCTACGAGCAGTACTTC. V is TRBV6-5 and J is TRBJ2-7, with 10 bases matching TRBD1. This CDR3 is built from 16 residues. Per germline, CDR1 MNHEY and CDR2 SVGAGI.

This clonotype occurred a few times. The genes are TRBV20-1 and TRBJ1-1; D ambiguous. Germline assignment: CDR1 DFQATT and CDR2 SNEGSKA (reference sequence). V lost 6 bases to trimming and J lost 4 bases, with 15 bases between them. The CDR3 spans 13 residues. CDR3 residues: CSAPSVHSTEAFF. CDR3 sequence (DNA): TGCAGTGCCCCAAGCGTACATAGCACTGAAGCTTTCTTT.

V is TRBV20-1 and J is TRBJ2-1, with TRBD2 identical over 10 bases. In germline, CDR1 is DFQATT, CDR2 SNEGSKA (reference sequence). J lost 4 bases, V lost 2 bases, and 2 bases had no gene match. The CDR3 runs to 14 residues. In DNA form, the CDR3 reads TGCAGTGCTAGACTAGCGGGGGAGTACAATGAGCAGTTCTTC. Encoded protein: CSARLAGEYNEQFF.

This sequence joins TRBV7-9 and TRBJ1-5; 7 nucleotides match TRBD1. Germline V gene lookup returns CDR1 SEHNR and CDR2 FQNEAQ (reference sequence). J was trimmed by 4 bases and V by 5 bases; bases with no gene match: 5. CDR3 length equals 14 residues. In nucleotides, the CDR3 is TGTGCCAGCAGCGTTGGACAGGTAAATCAGCCCCAGCATTTT. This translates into CASSVGQVNQPQHF.

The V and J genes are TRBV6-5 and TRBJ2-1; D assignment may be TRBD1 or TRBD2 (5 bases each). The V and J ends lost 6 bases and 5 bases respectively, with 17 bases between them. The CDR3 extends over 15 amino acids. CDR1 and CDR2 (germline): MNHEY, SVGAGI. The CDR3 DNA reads TGTGCCAGCAGCCTCTTACCTGGGACCAACAATGAGCAGTTCTTC. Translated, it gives CASSLLPGTNNEQFF.

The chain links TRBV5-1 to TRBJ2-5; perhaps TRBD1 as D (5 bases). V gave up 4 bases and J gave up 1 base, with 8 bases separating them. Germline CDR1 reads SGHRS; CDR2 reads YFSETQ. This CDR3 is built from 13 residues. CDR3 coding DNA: TGCGCCAGCAGCAAGGACATCCAAGAGACCCAGTACTTC. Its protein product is CASSKDIQETQYF.

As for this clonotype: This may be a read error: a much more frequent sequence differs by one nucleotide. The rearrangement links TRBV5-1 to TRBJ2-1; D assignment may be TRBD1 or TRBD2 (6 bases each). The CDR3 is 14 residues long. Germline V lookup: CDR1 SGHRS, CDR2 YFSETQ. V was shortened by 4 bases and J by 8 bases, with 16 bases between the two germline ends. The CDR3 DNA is TGCGCCAGCAGCACCCTACAGGGAGGCGATGAGCAGTTCTTC. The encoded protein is CASSTLQGGDEQFF.

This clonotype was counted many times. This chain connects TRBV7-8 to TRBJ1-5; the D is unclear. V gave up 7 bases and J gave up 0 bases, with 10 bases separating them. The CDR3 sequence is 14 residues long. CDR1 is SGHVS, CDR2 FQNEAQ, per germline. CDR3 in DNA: TGTGCCAGCACCCTGGTGGGTAGCAATCAGCCCCAGCATTTT. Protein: CASTLVGSNQPQHF.

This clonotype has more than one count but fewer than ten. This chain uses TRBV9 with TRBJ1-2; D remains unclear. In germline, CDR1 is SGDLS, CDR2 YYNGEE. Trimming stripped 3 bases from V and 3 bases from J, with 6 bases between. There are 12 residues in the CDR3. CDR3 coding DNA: TGTGCCAGCAGCGCGGATTACTATGGCTACACCTTC. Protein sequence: CASSADYYGYTF.

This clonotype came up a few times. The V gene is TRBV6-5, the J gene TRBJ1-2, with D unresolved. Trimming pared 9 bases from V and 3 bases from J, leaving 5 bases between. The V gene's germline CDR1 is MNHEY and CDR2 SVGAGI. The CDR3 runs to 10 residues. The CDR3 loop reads CASWDYGYTF. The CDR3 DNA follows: TGTGCCAGTTGGGACTATGGCTACACCTTC.

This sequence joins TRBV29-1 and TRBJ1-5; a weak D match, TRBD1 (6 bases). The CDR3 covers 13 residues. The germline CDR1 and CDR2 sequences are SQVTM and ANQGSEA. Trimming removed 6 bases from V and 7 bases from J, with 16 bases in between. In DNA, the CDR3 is TGCAGCGTCCTGACGGCAGGGGCCCAGCCCCAGCATTTT. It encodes CSVLTAGAQPQHF. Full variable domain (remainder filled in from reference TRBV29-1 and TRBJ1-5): SAVISQKPSRDICQRGTSLTIQCQVDSQVTMMFWYRQQPGQSLTLIATANQGSEATYESGFVIDKFPISRPNLTFSTLTVSNMSPEDSSIYLCSVLTAGAQPQHFGDGTRLSIL.

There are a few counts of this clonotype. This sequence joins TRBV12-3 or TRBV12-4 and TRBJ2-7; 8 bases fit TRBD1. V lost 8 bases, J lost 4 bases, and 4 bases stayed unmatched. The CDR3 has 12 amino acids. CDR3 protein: CASGTGGYEQYF. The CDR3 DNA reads TGTGCCAGCGGCACAGGGGGGTACGAGCAGTACTTC.

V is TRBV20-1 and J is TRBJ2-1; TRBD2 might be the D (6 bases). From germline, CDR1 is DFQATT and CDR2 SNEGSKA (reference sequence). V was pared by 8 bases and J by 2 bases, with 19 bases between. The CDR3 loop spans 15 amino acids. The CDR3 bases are TGCAGTACTCCCCCTCGGGGGACTGCCTACAATGAGCAGTTCTTC. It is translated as CSTPPRGTAYNEQFF.

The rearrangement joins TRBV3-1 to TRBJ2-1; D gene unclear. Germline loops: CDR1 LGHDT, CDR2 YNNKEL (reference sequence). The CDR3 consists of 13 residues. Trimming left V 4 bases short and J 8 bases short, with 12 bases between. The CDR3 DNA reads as TGTGCCAGCAGCCTCCGACTTGGGGATGAGCAGTTCTTC. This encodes CASSLRLGDEQFF.